Below are 23 T cell receptor beta chains sequenced from a single sample in a study of shared clonotypes between healthy human individuals. Generated by immunoSEQ multiplex PCR, the TCRdb table keeps only in-frame clones and is missing some. The table lists 2 million to 2.5 million clones, approximately 94% of them singletons, with around 0.13% in the top ten. Sequenced input: naive CD4+ T cells sorted from blood. Described subset: CD45RA+ positively selected. The source of these receptors is a man between 18 and 35 years old in good health.

Comment on this clone: Different DNA sequences within this sample yield the same CDR3. V is TRBV30 and J is TRBJ2-1, with a tentative D call TRBD2 (5 bases). CDR1 and CDR2 (germline): GTSNPN, SVGIG (reference sequence). There are 15 residues in the CDR3. V dropped 0 bases and J dropped 3 bases, with 12 bases sitting between them. The CDR3 DNA is TGTGCCTGGAGTGTACGAAGTGGGAGCTACAATGAGCAGTTCTTC. Translating gives CAWSVRSGSYNEQFF.

This CDR3 reads CASSLEGFSYEQYF. Written as DNA, the CDR3 is TGTGCCAGCAGCTTAGAAGGATTTTCCTACGAGCAGTACTTC. J is TRBJ2-7 and V is TRBV7-9; D is uncertain. Germline V gene sequence: CDR1 SEHNR, CDR2 FQNEAQ (reference sequence). V lost 1 base and J lost 1, with 8 bases in between. The CDR3 loop spans 14 amino acids.

As concerns this clone: Other nucleotide sequences in the sample specify the same CDR3. This chain connects TRBV6-5 to TRBJ1-1; no reliable D call. V was shortened by 6 bases and J by 5 bases, with 10 bases between the two germline ends. Germline CDR1 is MNHEY and CDR2 is SVGAGI. The CDR3 is made up of 12 amino acids. CDR3 in amino acids: CASSPLGTEAFF. The CDR3 DNA reads TGTGCCAGCAGCCCACTAGGGACTGAAGCTTTCTTT.

The chain carries TRBV5-1 and TRBJ2-5, with TRBD1 matching 12 bases. Germline trimming cut 4 bases from V and 4 bases from J; bases unmatched to any gene: 14. Germline CDR1 is SGHRS and CDR2 is YFSETQ. This CDR3 contains 18 residues. The CDR3 sequence is CASSHKWPGQGAGETQYF. In DNA, the CDR3 is TGCGCCAGCAGCCATAAGTGGCCGGGACAGGGGGCCGGAGAGACCCAGTACTTC.

V usage is TRBV19 and J usage is TRBJ1-1, with D possibly TRBD1 on 6 matching bases. Germline lookup yields CDR1 LNHDA and CDR2 SQIVND (reference sequence). The V gene lost 5 bases and the J gene lost 4 bases, with 14 bases spanning the gap. This CDR3 comprises 14 residues. The chain's CDR3 is CASSRQGTITEAFF. The CDR3 nucleotides are TGTGCCAGTAGTCGGCAGGGGACGATCACTGAAGCTTTCTTT.

The gene calls are TRBV5-1 and TRBJ1-3; D not resolved. Per germline, CDR1 SGHRS and CDR2 YFSETQ. V was shortened by 0 bases and J by 4 bases, with 11 bases between the two germline ends. This CDR3 is built from 15 residues. The chain's CDR3 is CASSLAGIEGNTIYF. CDR3 bases: TGCGCCAGCAGCTTGGCCGGTATAGAAGGAAACACCATATATTTT.

This sequence joins TRBV30 and TRBJ2-7; D might be TRBD2 (6 bases). Trimming took 8 bases from V and 3 from J, leaving 14 bases between them. From germline, CDR1 is GTSNPN and CDR2 SVGIG (reference sequence). CDR3 size: 12 residues. The CDR3 reads CAHRGDYYEQYF. In nucleotides, the CDR3 is TGTGCCCACCGCGGGGATTACTACGAGCAGTACTTC.

V and J are TRBV7-9 and TRBJ2-1; D tentatively reads TRBD1 or TRBD2 (5 bases each). This CDR3 contains 14 residues. Germline-derived CDR1 and CDR2 are SEHNR and FQNEAQ (reference sequence). Trimming removed 6 bases from V and 10 bases from J, with 19 bases in between. CDR3 nucleotides: TGTGCCAGCAGGGCAGGGCTAGCCTCGGGAGAGCAGTTCTTC. It translates to CASRAGLASGEQFF.

The chain uses TRBV27 and TRBJ2-1; D gene ambiguous. Germline V lookup: CDR1 MNHEY, CDR2 SMNVEV (reference sequence). The CDR3 runs to 14 residues. V dropped 3 bases and J dropped 6 bases, with 12 bases sitting between them. As DNA, the CDR3 is TGTGCCAGCAGTTTCGCGACTCCCAGCAATGAGCAGTTCTTC. Amino acid sequence: CASSFATPSNEQFF.

The CDR3 reads CARDRTASYEQYF. As DNA, the CDR3 is TGTGCCAGAGATAGGACAGCCTCCTACGAGCAGTACTTC. The rearrangement links TRBV5-3 to TRBJ2-7; maybe TRBD1 (6 bases). TRBV5-3 is sorted into the ORF group, with uncertain function. The CDR3 has 13 amino acids. Trimming pared 7 bases from V and 0 bases from J, leaving 11 bases between.

This chain connects TRBV23-1 to TRBJ1-6; 9 bases fit TRBD1. TRBV23-1 is given ORF status, its function remaining uncertain. CDR3 length equals 17 residues. Trimming cost V 8 bases and J 2 bases; bases outside gene matches: 10. This chain's CDR3 is CASSRDREFPYNSPLHF. The CDR3 DNA is TGCGCCAGCTCACGGGACAGGGAGTTCCCCTATAATTCACCCCTCCACTTT.

This clone was seen a single time. This rearrangement joins TRBV5-4 to TRBJ2-1; 12 nucleotides agree with TRBD2. J lost 9 bases, V lost 3 bases, and 7 bases had no gene match. The germline V gene has CDR1 SGHNT and CDR2 YYREEE (reference sequence). The CDR3 spans 15 residues. Here the CDR3 reads CASSSPSGGASEQFF. DNA of the CDR3: TGTGCCAGCAGCTCCCCTAGCGGGGGGGCCAGTGAGCAGTTCTTC.

The J gene is TRBJ1-6, the V gene TRBV30, with D tentatively TRBD1 (5 bases). The V and J ends lost 2 bases and 9 bases respectively, with 20 bases between them. The CDR3 has 16 amino acids. The germline V gene has CDR1 GTSNPN and CDR2 SVGIG (reference sequence). CDR3 in amino acids: CAWSWGSLIEFSPLHF. The DNA for the CDR3 is TGTGCCTGGAGTTGGGGGTCCCTTATCGAATTTTCACCCCTCCACTTT.

The V and J genes are TRBV5-1 and TRBJ1-1, with D perhaps matching TRBD1 (5 bases). The V gene's germline CDR1 is SGHRS and CDR2 YFSETQ. V was clipped by 3 bases and J by 0 bases, with 9 bases between them. This CDR3 is built from 14 residues. CDR3 region: CASSSGMMNTEAFF. CDR3 DNA sequence: TGCGCCAGCAGCTCAGGGATGATGAACACTGAAGCTTTCTTT. The full variable domain, rest sourced from reference TRBV5-1 and TRBJ1-1, is KAGVTQTPRYLIKTRGQQVTLSCSPISGHRSVSWYQQTPGQGLQFLFEYFSETQRNKGNFPGRFSGRQFSNSRSEMNVSTLELGDSALYLCASSSGMMNTEAFFGQGTRLTVV.

The rearrangement links TRBV28 to TRBJ2-7; TRBD1 matches at 8 bases. CDR1 and CDR2 from the germline V gene are MDHEN and SYDVKM. CDR3 length: 16 residues. V was pared by 6 bases and J by 2 bases, with 12 bases of the junction left unmatched. CDR3 DNA: TGTGCCAGCAGCCTCATGCCCGGGACAGGTCCCTACGAGCAGTACTTC. It translates to CASSLMPGTGPYEQYF.

Here the CDR3 reads CASSKEGDSTSTDTQYF. In nucleotides, the CDR3 is TGTGCCAGCAGTAAGGAAGGGGACAGTACTAGCACAGATACGCAGTATTTT. This chain uses TRBV2 with TRBJ2-3, with 7 bases identical to TRBD1. The ends lost 5 bases at V and 0 bases at J; junction bases unmatched: 11. Germline CDR1 and CDR2: SNHLY and FYNNEI. The CDR3 has 17 residues.

The chain combines TRBV28 with TRBJ1-5; 7 positions agree with TRBD1. J gave up 0 bases and V 5 bases, and 16 bases lay outside the gene matches. The CDR3 consists of 19 residues. The V gene's germline CDR1 is MDHEN and CDR2 SYDVKM. DNA for the CDR3: TGTGCCAGCAGTCCCACTGAGGGGGCAATCCAATATAGCAATCAGCCCCAGCATTTT. It translates to CASSPTEGAIQYSNQPQHF.

This clone was seen a single time. Other DNA sequences of this sample code for an identical CDR3. The chain recombines TRBV6-5 with TRBJ2-5, with D perhaps TRBD2 (5 bases). V was trimmed by 6 bases and J by 2 bases, leaving 16 bases between them. The germline V gene encodes CDR1 MNHEY and CDR2 SVGAGI. CDR3 length equals 15 residues. CDR3 loop: CASSRGQTPQETQYF. The CDR3 bases are TGTGCCAGCAGCCGCGGGCAGACACCTCAAGAGACCCAGTACTTC.

The rearrangement links TRBV29-1 to TRBJ1-2, with D unresolved. The V end was cut by 3 bases, the J end by 5 bases, with 16 bases between. The germline CDR1 and CDR2 sequences are SQVTM and ANQGSEA. The CDR3 is 14 amino acids. The CDR3 bases are TGCAGCGTTGACTTGGGCCGGAGCGGGTATGGCTACACCTTC. Its translation: CSVDLGRSGYGYTF.

A remark on this clone: The same CDR3 also results from other DNA sequences found in this sample. This chain connects TRBV30 to TRBJ1-2; 7 bases are a match to TRBD1. Germline trimming cut 0 bases from V and 8 bases from J; bases unmatched to any gene: 3. Germline CDR1 is GTSNPN and CDR2 is SVGIG (reference sequence). The CDR3 runs to 12 residues. The CDR3 region has the DNA TGTGCCTGGAGTGTACAAGGGGGCGGCTACACCTTC. It is translated as CAWSVQGGGYTF.

The rearrangement links TRBV10-1 to TRBJ2-4; maybe TRBD1 (5 bases). V shed 6 bases and J shed 0 bases, with 15 bases lying between them. The CDR3 is 16 amino acids. Per the germline V gene, CDR1 is WNHNN and CDR2 is SYGVQD (reference sequence). The CDR3 is CASSPRQTLAKNIQYF. The CDR3 DNA is TGCGCCAGCAGCCCCCGACAGACGCTAGCCAAAAACATTCAGTACTTC.

This clone was recorded once. The V call is TRBV5-1, the J call TRBJ1-5; D unclear. Trimming removed 4 bases from V and 3 bases from J, with 8 bases in between. The CDR3 totals 13 residues. Germline V gene data show CDR1 as SGHRS and CDR2 as YFSETQ. The CDR3 DNA is TGCGCCAGCAGCCGCAGTAACAATCAGCCCCAGCATTTT. Translated, it gives CASSRSNNQPQHF.

The chain links TRBV5-4 to TRBJ2-5; either TRBD1 or TRBD2 may supply D (6 bases each). V was trimmed by 0 bases and J by 2 bases, leaving 11 bases between them. Germline V gene lookup returns CDR1 SGHNT and CDR2 YYREEE (reference sequence). The CDR3 contains 15 residues. In DNA form, the CDR3 reads TGTGCCAGCAGCTTGGTCCCGGGGGCTCAAGAGACCCAGTACTTC. It encodes CASSLVPGAQETQYF.